The 8 T cell receptor beta chains in this list originate from one sample, sequenced in a study of T cell responses to AZD1222 COVID-19 vaccine. Assay used: immunoSEQ multiplex PCR; TCRdb lists only in-frame clones, some missing. The repertoire includes about 160,000 clones, about 95% of them detected once, and 0.95% to 1.5% sits in the top ten. The source material was peripheral blood, sampled on day 0 of AZD1222 vaccination. These receptors came from an adult in good health.

The CDR3 DNA is TGTGCCAGCAGACTGCAGGGGGGAGGAGCTTTCTTT. As protein: CASRLQGGGAFF. The gene calls are TRBV12-3 or TRBV12-4 and TRBJ1-1, with 7 bases lining up with TRBD1. V dropped 6 bases and J dropped 10; count of bases not matched to a gene: 8. This CDR3 comprises 12 residues.

The genes are TRBV7-9 and TRBJ1-5; D unresolved. The CDR3 totals 15 residues. With 1 base removed from V and 3 bases from J, the gap between germline ends came to 10 bases. The germline V gene has CDR1 SEHNR and CDR2 FQNEAQ (reference sequence). DNA for the CDR3: TGTGCCAGCAGCTTAGGCCCAGGCTTCAATCAGCCCCAGCATTTT. Protein: CASSLGPGFNQPQHF.

This chain uses TRBV19 with TRBJ2-2, with a weak D call TRBD1 (6 bases). V was trimmed by 3 bases and J by 1 base, leaving 9 bases between them. The CDR3 sequence is 15 residues long. Germline V gene sequence: CDR1 LNHDA, CDR2 SQIVND (reference sequence). CDR3 amino acids: CASSILQGNTGELFF. The CDR3 coding sequence is TGTGCCAGTAGTATCCTACAGGGGAACACCGGGGAGCTGTTTTTT.

This clone was detected only once. CDR3: CASSPVLVGGELFF. The CDR3 DNA reads as TGTGCCAGCAGCCCGGTCCTTGTGGGCGGGGAGCTGTTTTTT. The chain employs TRBV14 and TRBJ2-2; D remains unclear. The length of the CDR3 is 14 residues. V gave up 4 bases and J gave up 7 bases, with 13 bases separating them. Germline lookup yields CDR1 SGHDN and CDR2 FVKESK.

This clone was seen a single time. The chain couples TRBV6-5 to TRBJ1-5, with 10 bases aligning to TRBD1. This CDR3 spans 14 amino acids. From germline, CDR1 is MNHEY and CDR2 SVGAGI. With V trimmed by 6 bases and J by 4 bases, 3 bases remained unmatched. The CDR3 protein is CASRRTGGNQPQHF. As DNA, the CDR3 is TGTGCCAGCAGACGGACAGGGGGAAATCAGCCCCAGCATTTT.

The chain combines TRBV10-3 with TRBJ2-5, with 9 positions matching TRBD2. This CDR3 comprises 14 residues. Germline V gene lookup returns CDR1 ENHRY and CDR2 SYGVKD. With V trimmed by 6 bases and J by 5 bases, 7 bases remained unmatched. Here the CDR3 reads CAIRAGGLEETQYF. The CDR3 nucleotides are TGTGCCATCAGGGCGGGAGGGCTGGAGGAGACCCAGTACTTC.

The chain employs TRBV9 and TRBJ2-3; 12 bases line up with TRBD2. Unmatched junction bases numbered 3, after V lost 4 bases and J lost 3 bases. Germline CDR1 and CDR2: SGDLS and YYNGEE. The CDR3 totals 15 residues. In DNA, the CDR3 is TGTGCCAGCAGCCGAGGGACTAGCGGGACAGATACGCAGTATTTT. It specifies CASSRGTSGTDTQYF. The full variable domain, in which reference TRBV9 and TRBJ2-3 provide the parts outside the CDR3, is DSGVTQTPKHLITATGQRVTLRCSPRSGDLSVYWYQQSLDQGLQFLIQYYNGEERAKGNILERFSAQQFPDLHSELNLSSLELGDSALYFCASSRGTSGTDTQYFGPGTRLTVL.

This clone is a singleton in its sample. The chain has TRBV2 and TRBJ2-7, with 7 bases aligning to TRBD2. The CDR3 covers 13 residues. Germline V gene sequence: CDR1 SNHLY, CDR2 FYNNEI. Trimming took 5 bases from V and 6 from J; bases not matched to a gene: 7. In nucleotides, the CDR3 is TGTGCCAGCAGTCTTCTCGGCGGGGGCGAGCAGTACGTC. As protein: CASSLLGGGEQYV.